A single sample is the source of the 10 T cell receptor beta chains below, sequenced in a study of CD8 T cells in ankylosing spondylitis (dated by TCRdb to about 2017). The library was made by 5' RACE. Sequenced using an Illumina HiSeq 2500. TCRdb cleaned the public reads at Q25 with fastp, built clones with MiXCR and kept in-frame beta chains. Each entry is one CDR3 protein sequence, shown with its most common DNA and genes. The sample includes hundreds of thousands of distinct CDR3 sequences, with roughly 20% observed a single time. The top ten clonotypes cover around 12% of the sample. Sequenced input: blood, either unsorted or a sorted T cell fraction (not recorded which). The origin of the receptors is a male donor with ankylosing spondylitis or in good health (not recorded which).

The chain couples TRBV25-1 to TRBJ1-1; D possibly corresponds to TRBD1 (5 bases). The CDR3 sequence is 10 residues long. Trimming shortened V by 10 bases and J by 4 bases, and 7 bases separated the two germline ends. The germline V gene encodes CDR1 MGHDK and CDR2 SYGVNS. The CDR3 reads CATGGTEAFF. The CDR3 region has the DNA TGTGCCACGGGGGGCACTGAAGCTTTCTTT.

This clonotype showed up just a few times. For the CDR3, the DNA is TGTGCCAGCAGCCCCGAGACTAGCGGGGGCACAGATACGCAGTATTTT. It codes for CASSPETSGGTDTQYF. The rearrangement joins TRBV6-1 to TRBJ2-3; TRBD2 agrees at 11 bases. CDR1 and CDR2 (germline): MNHNS, SASEGT. The trim removed 6 bases at V and 1 base at J, leaving 6 bases unmatched. The CDR3 sequence is 16 residues long.

This clonotype was detected only a few times. The V and J genes are TRBV4-1 and TRBJ2-7, with D possibly TRBD2 on 7 matching bases. V lost 0 bases to trimming and J lost 6 bases, with 12 bases between them. This CDR3 contains 14 residues. Germline V gives CDR1 MGHRA, CDR2 YSYEKL. CDR3 sequence (DNA): TGCGCCAGCAGCCAAGAAGTGGGAGGGGGCGAGCAGTACTTC. Its protein product is CASSQEVGGGEQYF.

The V gene is TRBV3-1, the J gene TRBJ2-5, with 8 bases matching TRBD1. This CDR3 comprises 15 residues. Per the germline V gene, CDR1 is LGHDT and CDR2 is YNNKEL (reference sequence). The ends lost 4 bases at V and 6 bases at J; junction bases unmatched: 10. The CDR3 spells CASSPGRRGQKTQYF. As DNA, the CDR3 is TGTGCCAGCAGCCCGGGCCGCAGGGGGCAGAAGACCCAGTACTTC.

Only a few counts were recorded for this clonotype. V usage is TRBV19 and J usage is TRBJ2-1; 9 nucleotides line up with TRBD1. The CDR3 has 14 amino acids. The V gene end was trimmed by 6 bases and the J gene end by 7 bases; junction bases not matched to a gene: 7. Germline CDR1 and CDR2: LNHDA and SQIVND (reference sequence). This CDR3 reads CASRVQGAGNEQFF. The CDR3 bases are TGTGCCAGTAGGGTACAGGGGGCTGGTAATGAGCAGTTCTTC.

This clonotype was picked up a small number of times. This rearrangement joins TRBV4-1 to TRBJ2-2; TRBD1 aligns across 7 bases. V lost 3 bases, J lost 5 bases, and 6 bases stayed unmatched. Germline CDR1 and CDR2: MGHRA and YSYEKL. The CDR3 consists of 15 residues. CDR3 in DNA: TGCGCCAGCAGCCATGGGGACAGTTTAACCGGGGAGCTGTTTTTT. This sequence encodes CASSHGDSLTGELFF.

This clonotype has just a few counts. The V gene is TRBV7-2, the J gene TRBJ2-7; D is possibly TRBD1 or TRBD2 (6 bases each). CDR1 is SGHTA and CDR2 is FQGNSA in the germline V gene. The CDR3 extends over 15 amino acids. Trimming cost V 3 bases and J 1 base, with 13 bases left between them. CDR3 sequence: CASSFFGGPSYEQYF. DNA for the CDR3: TGTGCCAGCAGCTTTTTTGGGGGGCCTTCCTACGAGCAGTACTTC.

This clonotype was recorded a few times. The chain joins TRBV5-5 to TRBJ2-5, with no clear D. This CDR3 region has 14 residues. Trimming took 0 bases from V and 0 from J, leaving 6 bases between them. Germline V gene sequence: CDR1 SGHKS, CDR2 YYEKEE (reference sequence). CDR3 in DNA: TGTGCCAGCAGCTTGGGGGCAAACCAAGAGACCCAGTACTTC. This sequence encodes CASSLGANQETQYF. Full variable domain (outside the CDR3, taken from reference TRBV5-5 and TRBJ2-5): DAGVTQSPTHLIKTRGQQVTLRCSPISGHKSVSWYQQVLGQGPQFIFQYYEKEERGRGNFPDRFSARQFPNYSSELNVNALLLGDSALYLCASSLGANQETQYFGPGTRLLVL.

The V call is TRBV5-6, the J call TRBJ2-5; D ambiguous. The germline V gene encodes CDR1 SGHDT and CDR2 YYEEEE. The CDR3 runs to 12 residues. V lost 1 base and J lost 1, with 2 bases in between. DNA for the CDR3: TGTGCCAGCAGCTTGCCCCAAGAGACCCAGTACTTC. Amino acids: CASSLPQETQYF.

V and J are TRBV12-3 or TRBV12-4 and TRBJ2-3; possibly TRBD1 for D (5 bases). V was clipped by 2 bases and J by 4 bases, with 10 bases between them. This CDR3 has 14 residues. As DNA, the CDR3 is TGTGCCAGCAGTTTACTGGGGCCCGCAGATACGCAGTATTTT. This gives the protein CASSLLGPADTQYF.